This T cell receptor beta chain was captured by sequencing in a study of T cell responses to AZD1222 COVID-19 vaccine. On this clone: Its matching antigen is unknown.

Study outcomes and limitations: The donor group comprised mostly white British people and more females; the analysis possibly underestimated clonal diversity. Spike was spanned by vaccine-associated CD4 TCRs, with dominance at 160-218 and 743-854. Variant regions that are unmutated are reportedly the target of nearly half of spike-specific TCRs. Once two AZD1222 doses were given, Spike-specific TCR breadth and depth went up.

The data were produced by immunoSEQ multiplex PCR, yet TCRdb's version contains in-frame clones alone and is incomplete. This table holds 200,000 to 250,000 clones, less than 95% found once. Trimming cost V 5 bases and J 3 bases, with 11 bases left between them. CDR1 KGHSH and CDR2 LQKENI come from the germline V gene. The CDR3 is 13 residues long. The receptor's source is an adult who received the MenACWY meningococcal vaccine as a control. V is TRBV18 and J is TRBJ2-7, with D maybe TRBD1 (5 bases). Specimen: peripheral blood, collected 28 days after the second dose of the MenACWY control vaccine. The DNA of the CDR3 is TGTGCCAGCTCAGCAAGACAGAGCTACGAGCAGTACTTC. Translation gives CASSARQSYEQYF.